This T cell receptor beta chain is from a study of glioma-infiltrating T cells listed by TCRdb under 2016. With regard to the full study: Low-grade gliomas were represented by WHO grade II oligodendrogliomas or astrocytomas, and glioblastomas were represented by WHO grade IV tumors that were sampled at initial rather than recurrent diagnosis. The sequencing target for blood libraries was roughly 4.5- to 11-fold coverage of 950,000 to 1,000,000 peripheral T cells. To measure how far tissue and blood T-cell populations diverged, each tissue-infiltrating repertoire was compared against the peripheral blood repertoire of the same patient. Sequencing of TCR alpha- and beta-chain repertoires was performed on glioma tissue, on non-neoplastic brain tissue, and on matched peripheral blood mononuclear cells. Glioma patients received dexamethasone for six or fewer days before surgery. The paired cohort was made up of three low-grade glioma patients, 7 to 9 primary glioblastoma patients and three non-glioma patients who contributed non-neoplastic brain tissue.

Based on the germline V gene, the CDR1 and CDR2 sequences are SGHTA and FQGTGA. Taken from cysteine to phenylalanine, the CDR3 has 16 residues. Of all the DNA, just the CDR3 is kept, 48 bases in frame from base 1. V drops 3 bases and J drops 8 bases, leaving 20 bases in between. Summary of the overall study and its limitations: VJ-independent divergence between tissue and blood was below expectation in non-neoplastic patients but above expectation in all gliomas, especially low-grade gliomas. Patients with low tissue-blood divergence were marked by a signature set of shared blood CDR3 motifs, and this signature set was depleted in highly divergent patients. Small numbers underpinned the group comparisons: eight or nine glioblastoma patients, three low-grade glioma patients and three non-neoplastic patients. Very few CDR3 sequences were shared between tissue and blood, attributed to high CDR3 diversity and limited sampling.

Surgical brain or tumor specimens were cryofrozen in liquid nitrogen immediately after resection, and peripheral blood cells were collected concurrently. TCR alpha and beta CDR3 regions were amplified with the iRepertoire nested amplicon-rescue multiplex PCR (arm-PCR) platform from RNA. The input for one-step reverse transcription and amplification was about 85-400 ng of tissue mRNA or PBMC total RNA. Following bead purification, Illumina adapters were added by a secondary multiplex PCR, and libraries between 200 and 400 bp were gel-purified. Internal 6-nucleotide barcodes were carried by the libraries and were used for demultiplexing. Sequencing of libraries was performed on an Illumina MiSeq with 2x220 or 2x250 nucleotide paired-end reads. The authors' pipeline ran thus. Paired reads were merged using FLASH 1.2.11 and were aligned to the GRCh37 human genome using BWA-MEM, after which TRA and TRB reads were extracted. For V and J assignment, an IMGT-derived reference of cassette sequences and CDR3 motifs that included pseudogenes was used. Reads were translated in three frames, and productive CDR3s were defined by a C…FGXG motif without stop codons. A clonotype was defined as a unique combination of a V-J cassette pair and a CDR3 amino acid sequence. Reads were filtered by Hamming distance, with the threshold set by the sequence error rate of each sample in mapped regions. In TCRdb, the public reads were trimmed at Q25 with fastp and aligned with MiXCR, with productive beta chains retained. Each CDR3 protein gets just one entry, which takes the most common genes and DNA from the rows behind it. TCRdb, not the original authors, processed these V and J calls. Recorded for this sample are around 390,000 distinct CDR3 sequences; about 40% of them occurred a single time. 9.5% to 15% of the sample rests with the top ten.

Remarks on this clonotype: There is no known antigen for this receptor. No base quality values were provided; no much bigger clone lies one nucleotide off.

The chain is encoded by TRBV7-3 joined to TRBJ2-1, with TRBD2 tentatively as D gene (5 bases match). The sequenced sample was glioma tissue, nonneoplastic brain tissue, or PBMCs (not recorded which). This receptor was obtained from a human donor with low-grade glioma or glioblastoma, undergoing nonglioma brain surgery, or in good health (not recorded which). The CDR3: CASSLNPPGSADEQFF. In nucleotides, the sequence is TGTGCCAGCAGCTTGAATCCCCCGGGATCCGCGGATGAGCAGTTCTTC.